The 31 T cell receptor beta chains presented below share a single source sample, sequenced in a study. One entry per CDR3 protein results from TCRdb running MiXCR on the RT-PCR reads. The profile shows more than 600,000 distinct CDR3 sequences, approximately 15% of them singletons. Sequencing was performed on memory CD4+ T cells from blood. The receptors originated from a female donor in good health, serving as a healthy control.

Comment on this clonotype: A read error is possible here, since a much larger clone lies one base away. This is likely a read error, given that the CDR3 carries no conserved phenylalanine or tryptophan at its end. The rearrangement joins TRBV29-1 to TRBJ2-5, with 7 bases lining up with TRBD2. Trimming at V came to 3 bases and at J to 6 bases, leaving 4 bases not matched to a gene. CDR1 is SQVTM and CDR2 is ANQGSEA in the germline V gene. This CDR3 is 12 amino acids long. The CDR3 DNA reads as TGCAGCGTTGAGGGAGGGCCGAAGACCCAGTACTAC. It encodes CSVEGGPKTQYY.

This clonotype has a handful of counts. The genes are TRBV6-1 and TRBJ2-7; 7 positions agree with TRBD2. Trimming cost V 4 bases and J 3 bases; bases outside gene matches: 9. This CDR3 region has 15 residues. The V gene's germline CDR1 is MNHNS and CDR2 SASEGT. The CDR3, as DNA: TGTGCCAGCAGTGGAATCGGCGGGAGAAACTACGAGCAGTACTTC. Protein product: CASSGIGGRNYEQYF.

CDR3 loop: CASSLRSQWDTEAFF. CDR3 DNA sequence: TGTGCCAGCAGTTTGCGGTCACAATGGGACACTGAAGCTTTCTTT. The chain carries TRBV28 and TRBJ1-1; no clear D gene. Looked up from germline, CDR1 is MDHEN and CDR2 is SYDVKM. The CDR3 length is 15 residues. The V gene lost 3 bases and the J gene lost 3 bases, with 14 bases spanning the gap.

This clonotype was seen only a few times. CDR3 DNA sequence: TGTGCCAGCAGTGCGGGACGGCCCCAGCATTTT. It specifies CASSAGRPQHF. The chain combines TRBV28 with TRBJ1-5; D may be TRBD1 (5 bases). V was cut by 5 bases and J by 9 bases, with 8 bases left in between. CDR1 and CDR2 from the germline V gene are MDHEN and SYDVKM. The CDR3 is 11 residues long.

This clonotype has only a few counts. The chain joins TRBV20-1 to TRBJ1-4; weak D call: TRBD1 (5 bases). V lost 6 bases to trimming and J lost 7 bases, with 15 bases between them. The germline V gene has CDR1 DFQATT and CDR2 SNEGSKA (reference sequence). This CDR3 is built from 13 residues. The CDR3 nucleotides are TGCAGTGCGGCACAGGTGGTGTTTGAAAAACTGTTTTTT. Amino acids: CSAAQVVFEKLFF.

This clonotype was observed many times. V usage is TRBV7-3 and J usage is TRBJ2-5; 12 positions match TRBD2. The germline V gene encodes CDR1 SGHTA and CDR2 FQGTGA. The CDR3 runs 15 residues. V was clipped by 2 bases and J by 5 bases; unmatched bases: 3. The CDR3 DNA reads TGTGCCAGCAGCTTACGGACTAGCGGGATGGAGACCCAGTACTTC. It encodes CASSLRTSGMETQYF.

The rearrangement uses TRBV12-3 or TRBV12-4 and TRBJ1-3, with no clear D. CDR3 size: 14 residues. V gave up 4 bases and J gave up 0 bases, with 7 bases separating them. The CDR3 sequence: CASSSYISGNTIYF. CDR3 coding DNA: TGTGCCAGCAGTTCGTACATCTCTGGAAACACCATATATTTT.

At least ten counts were recorded for this clonotype. V is TRBV15 and J is TRBJ1-5, with 7 bases that match TRBD1. The germline V gene encodes CDR1 LNHNV and CDR2 YYDKDF (reference sequence). Trimming cost V 5 bases and J 4 bases; bases outside gene matches: 8. The CDR3 runs to 15 residues. DNA of the CDR3: TGTGCCACCAGCCTGCCAGGGGGTAGAAATCAGCCCCAGCATTTT. Encoded protein: CATSLPGGRNQPQHF.

This clonotype was observed at least ten times. The V call is TRBV4-3, the J call TRBJ2-3; D is uncertain. Per the germline V gene, CDR1 is LGHNA and CDR2 is YSLEER. CDR3 size: 13 residues. Trimming removed 4 bases from V and 6 bases from J, with 11 bases in between. The chain's CDR3 is CASSPWIADTQYF. The CDR3 region has the DNA TGCGCCAGCAGCCCGTGGATAGCCGATACGCAGTATTTT.

This chain uses TRBV7-8 with TRBJ2-5; D might be TRBD1 (5 bases). V lost 4 bases and J lost 5, with 11 bases in between. CDR3 length equals 13 residues. The germline CDR1 and CDR2 sequences are SGHVS and FQNEAQ. The CDR3 loop is CASSSPGKETQYF. CDR3 nucleotides: TGTGCCAGCAGCTCGCCAGGGAAGGAGACCCAGTACTTC.

This chain uses TRBV28 with TRBJ1-4; TRBD1 agrees at 7 bases. CDR1 MDHEN and CDR2 SYDVKM come from the germline V gene. V was pared by 5 bases and J by 3 bases, with 6 bases of the junction left unmatched. This CDR3 region has 15 residues. The CDR3 DNA reads as TGTGCCAGCAGTGTGACTACAGGGGCTAATGAAAAACTGTTTTTT. Protein product: CASSVTTGANEKLFF.

Only a few counts were recorded for this clonotype. The J gene is TRBJ2-7, the V gene TRBV20-1; D perhaps matches TRBD1 (5 bases). Trimming removed 0 bases at V and 3 bases at J, with 18 bases between. The CDR3 extends over 16 amino acids. Germline CDR1 and CDR2: DFQATT and SNEGSKA (reference sequence). This chain's CDR3 is CSARDQMAGSGYEQYF. The DNA of the CDR3 is TGCAGTGCTAGAGATCAAATGGCAGGGTCCGGCTACGAGCAGTACTTC.

The chain carries TRBV20-1 and TRBJ1-2; TRBD1 might be the D (5 bases). V lost 2 bases and J lost 4, with 8 bases in between. This CDR3 contains 12 residues. Looked up from germline, CDR1 is DFQATT and CDR2 is SNEGSKA (reference sequence). The CDR3 protein is CSARLDSYGYTF. CDR3 bases: TGCAGTGCTAGACTAGACAGCTATGGCTACACCTTC.

At least ten counts were recorded for this clonotype. The chain joins TRBV15 to TRBJ2-3; 7 nucleotides line up with TRBD2. This CDR3 is 20 amino acids long. With V trimmed by 3 bases and J by 4 bases, 22 bases remained unmatched. The germline CDR1 and CDR2 sequences are LNHNV and YYDKDF (reference sequence). DNA for the CDR3: TGTGCCACCAGCAGTCACGGGGAGGGTTTCGGTACGATGTTGGCAGATACGCAGTATTTT. It translates to CATSSHGEGFGTMLADTQYF.

The V gene is TRBV20-1, the J gene TRBJ2-1, with 11 bases that match TRBD2. Trimming at V came to 3 bases and at J to 4 bases, leaving 8 bases not matched to a gene. Germline V gene data show CDR1 as DFQATT and CDR2 as SNEGSKA (reference sequence). CDR3 length equals 16 residues. The CDR3 sequence is CSARSSGRIDYNEQFF. The DNA for the CDR3 is TGCAGTGCTAGGTCTAGCGGGAGGATAGATTACAATGAGCAGTTCTTC.

This clonotype was seen at least ten times. The chain is built from TRBV29-1 and TRBJ1-2, with a weak D call TRBD1 (6 bases). The CDR3 has 12 residues. Trimming shortened V by 7 bases and J by 1 base, and 10 bases separated the two germline ends. CDR1 and CDR2 (germline): SQVTM, ANQGSEA. CDR3 sequence: CSGGDNNYGYTF. DNA of the CDR3: TGCAGCGGGGGGGACAATAACTATGGCTACACCTTC.

This clonotype was recorded a few times. The rearrangement joins TRBV18 to TRBJ2-3; no firm D call. Deletions cut 2 bases from V and 0 bases from J, with 6 bases between. The length of the CDR3 is 14 residues. Looked up from germline, CDR1 is KGHSH and CDR2 is LQKENI. CDR3 in amino acids: CASSPSVSTDTQYF. Written as DNA, the CDR3 is TGTGCCAGCTCACCAAGCGTTAGCACAGATACGCAGTATTTT.

V and J are TRBV7-8 and TRBJ2-1; 7 nucleotides line up with TRBD2. Looked up from germline, CDR1 is SGHVS and CDR2 is FQNEAQ. This CDR3 has 17 residues. The trim removed 7 bases at V and 2 bases at J, leaving 14 bases unmatched. The CDR3 reads CASNNLGRVAPYNEQFF. In nucleotides, the CDR3 is TGTGCCAGCAACAACTTAGGGAGGGTAGCACCCTACAATGAGCAGTTCTTC.

This clonotype was detected ten times or more. V is TRBV20-1 and J is TRBJ1-6, with unresolved D. Germline values: CDR1 DFQATT, CDR2 SNEGSKA (reference sequence). The V end was cut by 4 bases, the J end by 9 bases, with 19 bases between. The CDR3 runs to 15 residues. The CDR3 region has the DNA TGCAGTGCTAAACCGCGGCAGTGGGGAAGTTCACCCCTCCACTTT. This sequence encodes CSAKPRQWGSSPLHF.

This clonotype was observed a few times. V usage is TRBV20-1 and J usage is TRBJ2-3; 8 nucleotides agree with TRBD2. The CDR3 sequence is 15 residues long. Germline V CDR1 and CDR2: DFQATT, SNEGSKA (reference sequence). V shed 3 bases, J shed 1 base, and the junction held 6 bases outside the gene matches. CDR3 region: CSASEVAGRTDTQYF. In nucleotides, the CDR3 is TGCAGTGCTAGCGAGGTAGCGGGGCGCACAGATACGCAGTATTTT.

The chain carries TRBV28 and TRBJ2-7; perhaps TRBD2 as D (5 bases). The CDR3 has 15 amino acids. V was trimmed by 1 base and J by 1 base, leaving 11 bases between them. Germline lookup yields CDR1 MDHEN and CDR2 SYDVKM. The CDR3 region is CASSLSGLTSYEQYF. The CDR3 coding sequence is TGTGCCAGCAGTTTATCAGGACTTACATCCTACGAGCAGTACTTC.

This clonotype was found a few times. The chain recombines TRBV5-5 with TRBJ2-3; D possibly corresponds to TRBD1 (6 bases). Trimming took 4 bases from V and 2 from J, leaving 14 bases between them. CDR3 length equals 15 residues. Germline V gene lookup returns CDR1 SGHKS and CDR2 YYEKEE (reference sequence). This CDR3 is CASSRGQTDTDTQYF. Written as DNA, the CDR3 is TGTGCCAGCAGCCGGGGACAAACCGACACAGATACGCAGTATTTT.

This clonotype was counted a few times. This chain links TRBV28 with TRBJ2-3; D perhaps matches TRBD1 (6 bases). CDR1 is MDHEN and CDR2 is SYDVKM in the germline V gene. V lost 7 bases and J lost 7, with 18 bases in between. This CDR3 comprises 14 residues. Here the CDR3 reads CASTEGQRGNTQYF. CDR3 in DNA: TGTGCCAGCACCGAAGGACAGAGAGGAAATACGCAGTATTTT.

This clonotype was seen many times. The rearrangement joins TRBV5-1 to TRBJ2-3, with a tentative D call TRBD2 (5 bases). Trimming cost V 0 bases and J 1 base, with 9 bases left between them. The CDR3 length is 15 residues. Germline V gene data show CDR1 as SGHRS and CDR2 as YFSETQ. This chain's CDR3 is CASSLDGERTDTQYF. The DNA of the CDR3 is TGCGCCAGCAGCTTGGACGGGGAACGCACAGATACGCAGTATTTT.

This clonotype occurred a few times. This chain uses TRBV12-3 or TRBV12-4 with TRBJ2-5; D ambiguous. V shed 3 bases and J shed 2 bases, with 13 bases lying between them. This CDR3 spans 15 amino acids. CDR3 sequence: CASSFFLGHQETQYF. In nucleotides, the CDR3 is TGTGCCAGCAGTTTTTTTTTAGGCCATCAAGAGACCCAGTACTTC.

The chain carries TRBV6-5 and TRBJ2-2; 11 bases line up with TRBD2. The CDR3 has 17 amino acids. Germline lookup yields CDR1 MNHEY and CDR2 SVGAGI. The junction had 9 bases not matched to a gene; V was cut back by 4 bases and J by 5 bases. This CDR3 reads CASSSTTSGSRTGELFF. The CDR3 DNA sequence: TGTGCCAGCAGTTCTACTACTAGCGGGAGTCGTACCGGGGAGCTGTTTTTT.

The genes are TRBV20-1 and TRBJ2-1; D possibly uses TRBD1 or TRBD2 (5 bases each). The V end lost 1 base, the J end lost 9 bases, and 16 bases lay between the germline ends. CDR1 is DFQATT and CDR2 is SNEGSKA in the germline V gene (reference sequence). CDR3 length: 14 residues. The CDR3 spells CSARGPLRDGEQFF. CDR3 in DNA: TGCAGTGCTAGAGGACCTTTACGGGACGGTGAGCAGTTCTTC.

Ten or more counts support this clonotype. The rearrangement uses TRBV5-1 and TRBJ1-1, with a possible D match to TRBD1 (5 bases). CDR3 length: 14 amino acids. The V end lost 4 bases, the J end lost 0 bases, and 10 bases lay between the germline ends. Germline V gene sequence: CDR1 SGHRS, CDR2 YFSETQ. The CDR3 sequence is CASSPDSMNTEAFF. The CDR3 nucleotides read TGCGCCAGCAGCCCAGACAGCATGAACACTGAAGCTTTCTTT.

This clonotype appeared many times. J is TRBJ2-3 and V is TRBV5-1; D is undetermined. CDR3 length: 12 amino acids. The germline V gene encodes CDR1 SGHRS and CDR2 YFSETQ. The ends were cut back, 4 bases at V and 6 bases at J, with 9 bases in the middle. The CDR3 nucleotides read TGCGCCAGCAGCCAAACTGAGGATACGCAGTATTTT. It specifies CASSQTEDTQYF.

The rearrangement links TRBV5-5 to TRBJ1-1, with D hard to call. The V gene's germline CDR1 is SGHKS and CDR2 YYEKEE (reference sequence). The CDR3 totals 17 residues. V was shortened by 0 bases and J by 1 base, with 16 bases between the two germline ends. The CDR3 is CASSLGGQRGTNTEAFF. The CDR3 DNA follows: TGTGCCAGCAGCTTGGGTGGGCAGCGAGGTACGAACACTGAAGCTTTCTTT. The full variable domain, its missing parts supplied by reference TRBV5-5 and TRBJ1-1, is DAGVTQSPTHLIKTRGQQVTLRCSPISGHKSVSWYQQVLGQGPQFIFQYYEKEERGRGNFPDRFSARQFPNYSSELNVNALLLGDSALYLCASSLGGQRGTNTEAFFGQGTRLTVV.

This clonotype has ten or more counts. The J gene is TRBJ1-2, the V gene TRBV6-4; D is unclear. The CDR3 totals 14 residues. V was shortened by 3 bases and J by 8 bases, with 16 bases between the two germline ends. Germline CDR1 and CDR2: MRHNA and SNTAGT. The CDR3 protein is CASSDASLGGGYTF. As DNA, the CDR3 is TGTGCCAGCAGTGATGCTTCCCTCGGAGGGGGCTACACCTTC.